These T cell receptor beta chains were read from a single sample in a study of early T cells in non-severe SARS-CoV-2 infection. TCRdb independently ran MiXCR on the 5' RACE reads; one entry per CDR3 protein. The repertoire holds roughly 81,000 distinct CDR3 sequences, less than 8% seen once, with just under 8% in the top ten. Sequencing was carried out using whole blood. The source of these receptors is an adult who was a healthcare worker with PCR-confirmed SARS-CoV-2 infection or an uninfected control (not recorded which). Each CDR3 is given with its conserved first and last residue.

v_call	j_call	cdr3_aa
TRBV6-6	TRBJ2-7	CASSTSGTGRDEQYF
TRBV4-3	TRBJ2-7	CASSQTPQTTYEQYF
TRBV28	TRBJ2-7	CASRPGLAGFGQYF
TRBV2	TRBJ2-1	CASSKNPSGRWHNEQFF
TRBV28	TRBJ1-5	CASSLGQGETQPQHF
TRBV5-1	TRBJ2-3	CASSLAGGARTDTQYF
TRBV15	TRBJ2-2	CATSSDKRVAGELFF
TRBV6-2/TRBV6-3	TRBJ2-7	CASRGTSGGAYEQYF
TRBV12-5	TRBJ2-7	CASGPHWEQYF
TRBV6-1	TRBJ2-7	CASSATELSSYEQYF
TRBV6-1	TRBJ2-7	CASSAGQGTSYEQYF
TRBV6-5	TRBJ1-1	CASSYDRDPAGPEAFF
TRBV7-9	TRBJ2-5	CASSFAGSETQYF
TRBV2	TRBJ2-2	CASKEQGHTGELFF
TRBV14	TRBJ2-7	CASSQLAGTYEQYF
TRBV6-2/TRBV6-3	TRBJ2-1	CASSYSITSGYNEQFF
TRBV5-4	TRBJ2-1	CASSGGLALSDEQFF
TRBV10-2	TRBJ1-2	CASTDRVSDYGYTF
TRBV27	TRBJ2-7	CASSSPVGGTYF
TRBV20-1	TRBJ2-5	CSARGDDKGDMPQETQYF
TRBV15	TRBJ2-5	CATSRYRGVQETQYF
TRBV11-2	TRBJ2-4	CASSLALSGLAGAKNIQYF
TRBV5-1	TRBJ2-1	CASSSGGLAGYEQFF
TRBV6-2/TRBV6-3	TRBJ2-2	CASSYRRPQGTSGSNTGELFF
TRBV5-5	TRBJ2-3	CASSLRQGARDTQYF
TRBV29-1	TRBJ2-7	CSVEGIHEQHF
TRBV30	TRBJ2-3	CAWSVQKDTQYF
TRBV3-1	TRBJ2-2	CASSQEGNTGELFF
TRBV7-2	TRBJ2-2	CASSPRGLAGIGELFF
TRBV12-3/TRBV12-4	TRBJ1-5	CASSTRSGNYQPQHF
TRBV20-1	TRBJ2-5	CSASSLREETQYF
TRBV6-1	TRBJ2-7	CASSEAQDGYEQYF
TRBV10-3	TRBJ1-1	CAITSPGRVEAFF
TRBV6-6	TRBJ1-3	CASSPRTGSGNTIYF
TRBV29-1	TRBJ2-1	CSAQPGQGDNEQFF
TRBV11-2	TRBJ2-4	CASSLRGRSVKNIQYF
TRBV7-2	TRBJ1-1	CASSPYILNTEAFF
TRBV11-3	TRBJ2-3	CASSSGQANTDTQYF
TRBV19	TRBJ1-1	CASRMSDTEAFF